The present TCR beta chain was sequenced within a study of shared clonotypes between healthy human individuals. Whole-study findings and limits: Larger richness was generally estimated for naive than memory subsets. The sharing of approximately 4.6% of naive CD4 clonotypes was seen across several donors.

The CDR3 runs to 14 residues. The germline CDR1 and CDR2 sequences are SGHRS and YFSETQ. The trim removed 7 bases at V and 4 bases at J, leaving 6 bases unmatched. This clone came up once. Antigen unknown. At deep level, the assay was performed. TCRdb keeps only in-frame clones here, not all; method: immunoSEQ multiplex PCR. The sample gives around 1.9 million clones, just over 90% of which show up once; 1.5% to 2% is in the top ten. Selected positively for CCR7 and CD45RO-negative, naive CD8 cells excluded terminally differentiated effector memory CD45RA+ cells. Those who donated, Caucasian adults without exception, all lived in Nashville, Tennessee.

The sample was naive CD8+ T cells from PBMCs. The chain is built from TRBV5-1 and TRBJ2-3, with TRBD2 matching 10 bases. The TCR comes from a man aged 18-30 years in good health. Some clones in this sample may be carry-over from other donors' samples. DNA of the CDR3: TGCGCCAGCCGACTAAGCGGGAGGGCAGATACGCAGTATTTT. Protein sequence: CASRLSGRADTQYF.